Here is one TCR beta chain with its context. This entry belongs to a study of blood T cells in healthy people across ages. Primed by a sample-barcoded 5' primer and a J-beta primer mix, a second PCR proceeded for about 7 to 12 cycles. One entry per CDR3 protein, called by TCRdb with MiXCR from the 5' RACE reads. The sample has over a million distinct CDR3 sequences; 40% to 55% are singletons. The CDR3 consists of 15 residues. Trimming cost V 3 bases and J 5 bases, with 16 bases left between them. The germline V gene has CDR1 SGDLS and CDR2 YYNGEE. The specimen sequenced was blood. The sequence was obtained from a woman aged 55-69 years in good health. This chain uses TRBV9 with TRBJ2-3; TRBD2 is a possible D gene (6 bases). This CDR3 reads CASSDSPGTVDTQYF. The CDR3 DNA is TGTGCCAGCAGCGATAGCCCCGGGACTGTAGATACGCAGTATTTT.